Following are 27 T cell receptor beta chains from one sample sequenced in a study of blood T cell repertoires in COVID-19. Sequencing was performed with immunoSEQ multiplex PCR; in TCRdb, only in-frame clones are kept and a portion is missing. This sample yields under 350,000 clones, of which more than 85% are seen a single time; 1% to 1.5% belongs to the top ten. Sequenced: peripheral blood. The origin of the receptors is a man between 65 and 80 years old with acute or convalescent COVID-19.

The chain has TRBV11-3 and TRBJ2-5; weak D call: TRBD2 (6 bases). Looked up from germline, CDR1 is SGHNT and CDR2 is YENEEA. This CDR3 contains 16 residues. Trimming took 2 bases from V and 4 from J, leaving 17 bases between them. The CDR3 is CASSLNGGGIGETQYF. The CDR3 DNA is TGTGCCAGCAGCTTAAACGGGGGAGGCATAGGAGAGACCCAGTACTTC.

The V and J genes are TRBV19 and TRBJ1-4; D is ambiguous. Germline loops: CDR1 LNHDA, CDR2 SQIVND (reference sequence). The CDR3 contains 15 residues. V lost 5 bases and J 7 bases, leaving 17 bases between the germline ends. CDR3 nucleotide sequence: TGTGCCAGTAGTTGGGCAGCCCGCCCGACTGAAAAACTGTTTTTT. Protein: CASSWAARPTEKLFF.

The J gene is TRBJ2-7, the V gene TRBV6-5; 10 bases are a match to TRBD2. This CDR3 is 13 amino acids long. Germline-derived CDR1 and CDR2 are MNHEY and SVGAGI. With 6 bases clipped from V and 3 bases from J, the junction kept 2 bases outside the gene matches. The DNA of the CDR3 is TGTGCCAGCAGGCGGACTAGCGGCTACGAGCAGTACTTC. Its translation: CASRRTSGYEQYF.

This clone was seen only a few times. The genes are TRBV29-1 and TRBJ2-1; TRBD1 matches 7 bases. Trimming removed 6 bases from V and 5 bases from J; junction bases left unmatched: 7. The germline gives CDR1 SQVTM, CDR2 ANQGSEA. The CDR3 is 13 residues long. The CDR3 nucleotides read TGCAGCGTAGAGGGGACAGCCGACAATGAGCAGTTCTTC. Protein product: CSVEGTADNEQFF.

The V and J genes are TRBV6-2 or TRBV6-3 and TRBJ1-5, with 7 bases fitting TRBD1. The CDR3 has 15 residues. Per germline, CDR1 MNHEY and CDR2 SVGEGT. V lost 0 bases, J lost 4 bases, and 3 bases stayed unmatched. The CDR3 DNA reads as TGTGCCAGCAGTTACTCAGGGACAGCTAATCAGCCCCAGCATTTT. This encodes CASSYSGTANQPQHF.

V gene TRBV7-6 combines with J gene TRBJ1-2; D ambiguous. The germline V and J ends were trimmed by 1 base and 8 bases, with 17 bases remaining between them. The CDR3 extends over 15 amino acids. CDR1 SGHVS and CDR2 FNYEAQ come from the germline V gene. CDR3 protein: CASSLDPRSERGYTF. The DNA of the CDR3 is TGTGCCAGCAGCTTAGATCCTAGGTCCGAGCGGGGCTACACCTTC.

The J gene is TRBJ1-3, the V gene TRBV3-1 (or the pseudogene TRBV3-2); D is undetermined. Per germline, CDR1 LGHDT and CDR2 YNNKEL (reference sequence). The CDR3 is 16 residues long. With 1 base removed from V and 0 bases from J, the gap between germline ends came to 10 bases. In DNA, the CDR3 is TGTGCCAGCAGCCAAGGTTCGGGAGACTCTGGAAACACCATATATTTT. Its protein product is CASSQGSGDSGNTIYF.

Here the CDR3 reads CASSYSTPPVNTEAFF. In nucleotides, the CDR3 is TGTGCCAGCAGTTACTCGACTCCACCCGTGAACACTGAAGCTTTCTTT. The J gene is TRBJ1-1, the V gene TRBV6-5; D is ambiguous. With 0 bases removed from V and 0 bases from J, the gap between germline ends came to 11 bases. Germline-derived CDR1 and CDR2 are MNHEY and SVGAGI. This CDR3 contains 16 residues.

V gene TRBV12-3 or TRBV12-4 combines with J gene TRBJ2-7; D perhaps matches TRBD2 (5 bases). This CDR3 is 13 amino acids long. Trimming removed 6 bases at V and 2 bases at J, with 11 bases between. CDR3 amino acids: CASSPDWTYEQYF. CDR3 DNA sequence: TGTGCCAGCAGCCCGGACTGGACCTACGAGCAGTACTTC.

V is TRBV5-5 and J is TRBJ2-7, with D perhaps matching TRBD2 (9 bases). Trimming took off 4 bases at V and 7 bases at J, with 18 bases between the two ends. The CDR3 runs to 14 residues. Germline assignment: CDR1 SGHKS and CDR2 YYEKEE (reference sequence). The CDR3 DNA reads as TGTGCCAGCAGCGCTAGCGGGACAGGTAGGGAGCAGTACTTC. This codes for CASSASGTGREQYF.

This rearrangement joins TRBV9 to TRBJ2-7, with D maybe TRBD2 (7 bases). The CDR3 consists of 14 residues. Trimming took off 1 base at V and 7 bases at J, with 15 bases between the two ends. Germline V gene lookup returns CDR1 SGDLS and CDR2 YYNGEE. The CDR3 spells CASSVKGGSGEQYF. Written as DNA, the CDR3 is TGTGCCAGCAGCGTAAAAGGGGGTAGCGGGGAGCAGTACTTC. Full variable domain (remainder filled in from reference TRBV9 and TRBJ2-7): DSGVTQTPKHLITATGQRVTLRCSPRSGDLSVYWYQQSLDQGLQFLIQYYNGEERAKGNILERFSAQQFPDLHSELNLSSLELGDSALYFCASSVKGGSGEQYFGPGTRLTVT.

V is TRBV12-3 or TRBV12-4 and J is TRBJ2-7, with TRBD2 identical over 7 bases. CDR3 length equals 12 residues. Unmatched junction bases numbered 8, after V lost 4 bases and J lost 11 bases. The CDR3 reads CASSWDLGGEYF. The CDR3 coding sequence is TGTGCCAGCAGTTGGGACCTTGGGGGGGAGTACTTC.

This clone occurred once. The chain combines TRBV12-3 or TRBV12-4 with TRBJ2-7, with TRBD1 matching 10 bases. There are 13 residues in the CDR3. J lost 6 bases, V lost 4 bases, and 3 bases had no gene match. This CDR3 is CASSSTGGSEQYF. The CDR3 region has the DNA TGTGCCAGCAGTTCGACAGGGGGCAGCGAGCAGTACTTC.

This clone was seen just once. V is TRBV5-1 and J is TRBJ2-7; 7 positions match TRBD2. Germline assignment: CDR1 SGHRS and CDR2 YFSETQ. J was trimmed by 0 bases and V by 4 bases; bases with no gene match: 7. The CDR3 covers 15 residues. CDR3 sequence (DNA): TGCGCCAGCAGCCGAGGAGCGGGGAGCTCCTACGAGCAGTACTTC. It yields the protein CASSRGAGSSYEQYF.

This sequence joins TRBV28 and TRBJ1-2, with D possibly TRBD1 on 6 matching bases. This CDR3 is built from 15 residues. Germline loops: CDR1 MDHEN, CDR2 SYDVKM. With 6 bases removed from V and 1 base from J, the gap between germline ends came to 15 bases. The CDR3 coding sequence is TGTGCCAGCAGCCCTAGTACAGGGCTTAACTATGGCTACACCTTC. This gives the protein CASSPSTGLNYGYTF.

The chain combines TRBV3-1 (or the pseudogene TRBV3-2) with TRBJ1-3; D ambiguous. V was clipped by 2 bases and J by 1 base, with 9 bases between them. From germline, CDR1 is LGHDT and CDR2 YNNKEL (reference sequence). The CDR3 consists of 15 residues. This CDR3 reads CASSQTSGSGNTIYF. In DNA, the CDR3 is TGTGCCAGCAGCCAAACTTCGGGGTCTGGAAACACCATATATTTT.

The gene calls are TRBV5-1 and TRBJ1-1; D unclear. The germline V gene encodes CDR1 SGHRS and CDR2 YFSETQ. This CDR3 region has 15 residues. With 0 bases removed from V and 1 base from J, the gap between germline ends came to 10 bases. CDR3 region: CASSLAGDQNTEAFF. The CDR3 DNA follows: TGCGCCAGCAGCTTGGCGGGAGATCAGAACACTGAAGCTTTCTTT.

The rearrangement joins TRBV5-8 to TRBJ2-2; TRBD2 matches 12 bases. Germline V gene sequence: CDR1 SGHTS, CDR2 YDEGEE. The CDR3 is 19 amino acids. Unmatched junction bases numbered 8, after V lost 2 bases and J lost 0 bases. CDR3 coding DNA: TGTGCCAGCAGCTTCGGACTAGCGGGGAGACTTACGAACACCGGGGAGCTGTTTTTT. It specifies CASSFGLAGRLTNTGELFF.

Details on this clone: Other DNA sequences in this specimen translate into the identical CDR3. The CDR3 DNA reads TGCAGTGCTAGGGAGGAGACCCAGTACTTC. Translation: CSAREETQYF. This sequence joins TRBV20-1 and TRBJ2-5, with D uncertain. With 3 bases removed from V and 5 bases from J, the gap between germline ends came to 4 bases. CDR3 size: 10 residues. CDR1 and CDR2 from the germline V gene are DFQATT and SNEGSKA (reference sequence).

The gene calls are TRBV28 and TRBJ1-1; 7 positions agree with TRBD1. V gave up 5 bases and J gave up 6 bases; unmatched junction bases: 3. The germline V gene has CDR1 MDHEN and CDR2 SYDVKM. This CDR3 spans 12 amino acids. The CDR3 sequence: CASSGQGAEAFF. The DNA for the CDR3 is TGTGCCAGCAGTGGGCAGGGGGCTGAAGCTTTCTTT.

The chain recombines TRBV4-2 with TRBJ2-3; 11 positions match TRBD2. The CDR3 is 18 residues long. Germline lookup yields CDR1 LGHNA and CDR2 YNFKEQ. Unmatched junction bases numbered 6, after V lost 0 bases and J lost 1 base. CDR3 DNA sequence: TGTGCCAGCAGCCAAGAGCCTGGACTAGCGGGTCGCACAGATACGCAGTATTTT. This sequence encodes CASSQEPGLAGRTDTQYF.

The chain has TRBV30 and TRBJ1-2; 8 bases are shared with TRBD1. The CDR3 runs 14 residues. Looked up from germline, CDR1 is GTSNPN and CDR2 is SVGIG (reference sequence). After removal of 0 bases from V and 7 bases from J, the junction contained 7 bases not matched to a gene. The CDR3 is CAWSVLDRGSGYTF. The CDR3, as DNA: TGTGCCTGGAGTGTTCTCGACAGGGGAAGTGGCTACACCTTC.

V and J are TRBV2 and TRBJ1-1; TRBD1 aligns across 7 bases. This CDR3 comprises 14 residues. The germline gives CDR1 SNHLY, CDR2 FYNNEI. Trimming took 6 bases from V and 2 from J; bases not matched to a gene: 6. CDR3 in amino acids: CASRAEGGNTEAFF. The CDR3 coding sequence is TGTGCCAGCAGGGCCGAAGGGGGCAACACTGAAGCTTTCTTT. Looking up the rest from reference TRBV2 and TRBJ1-1 gives the full variable domain: EPEVTQTPSHQVTQMGQEVILRCVPISNHLYFYWYRQILGQKVEFLVSFYNNEISEKSEIFDDQFSVERPDGSNFTLKIRSTKLEDSAMYFCASRAEGGNTEAFFGQGTRLTVV.

V and J are TRBV6-5 and TRBJ1-5, with TRBD1 as a possible D gene (5 bases). The CDR3 runs to 14 residues. The V gene lost 5 bases and the J gene lost 11 bases, with 19 bases spanning the gap. The germline V gene encodes CDR1 MNHEY and CDR2 SVGAGI. CDR3 sequence (DNA): TGTGCCAGCAGTCCCTCCTCTGGGGCCCTGGCCCAGCATTTT. This encodes CASSPSSGALAQHF.

The V and J genes are TRBV28 and TRBJ2-4; 7 bases are a match to TRBD1. There are 14 residues in the CDR3. Per the germline V gene, CDR1 is MDHEN and CDR2 is SYDVKM. V lost 2 bases, J lost 6 bases, and 4 bases stayed unmatched. CDR3 residues: CASSLRAGGNIQYF. The CDR3, as DNA: TGTGCCAGCAGTTTACGGGCAGGGGGAAACATTCAGTACTTC.

The chain uses TRBV5-1 and TRBJ2-1; 10 nucleotides line up with TRBD2. V was pared by 0 bases and J by 3 bases, with 0 bases of the junction left unmatched. Germline V gene lookup returns CDR1 SGHRS and CDR2 YFSETQ. The CDR3 has 15 residues. The chain's CDR3 is CASSLVAGGYNEQFF. CDR3 DNA sequence: TGCGCCAGCAGCTTGGTAGCGGGAGGCTACAATGAGCAGTTCTTC. Variable domain in full (rest from reference TRBV5-1 and TRBJ2-1): KAGVTQTPRYLIKTRGQQVTLSCSPISGHRSVSWYQQTPGQGLQFLFEYFSETQRNKGNFPGRFSGRQFSNSRSEMNVSTLELGDSALYLCASSLVAGGYNEQFFGPGTRLTVL.

V usage is TRBV4-3 and J usage is TRBJ1-2, with TRBD1 as a possible D gene (6 bases). Trimming left V 0 bases short and J 8 bases short, with 13 bases between. The CDR3 spans 14 residues. In germline, CDR1 is LGHNA, CDR2 YSLEER. The chain's CDR3 is CASSQDFGGLGYTF. The CDR3 region has the DNA TGCGCCAGCAGCCAAGATTTTGGGGGCCTGGGCTACACCTTC.